This is a list of T cell receptor beta chains from one sample in a study of response to subunit inactivated influenza vaccine. TCRdb re-called the RT-PCR reads with MiXCR, one entry per CDR3 protein. Of a few hundred thousand distinct CDR3 sequences listed, approximately 10% were seen once; the top ten hold approximately 11%. These data are also associated with another study on T cells expressing NK-cell markers.

The sample here was PBMCs from blood, taken on the day of vaccination. The source of these receptors is a man aged 45-65 years who received an inactivated influenza vaccine. Both conserved end residues are part of each CDR3. Each record gives: V gene, J gene, D gene, clone size, CDR3 protein, CDR3 DNA. D genes are given only for firm matches. Clone size appears in some rows only: once, few, many, or a class for an expanded clone.

>TRBV6-4|TRBJ2-1|.|few
CASPSDGGDEQFF
TGTGCCAGCCCCTCCGACGGCGGGGATGAGCAGTTCTTC
>TRBV7-2|TRBJ1-3|TRBD1|.
CASSLPGQGPSGNTIYF
TGTGCCAGCAGCTTACCGGGACAGGGACCCTCTGGAAACACCATATATTTT
>TRBV29-1|TRBJ2-1|.|.
CSVELLSGQLAGEQFF
TGCAGCGTTGAACTTTTATCCGGCCAGCTCGCGGGTGAGCAGTTCTTC
>TRBV20-1|TRBJ1-2|.|few
CSATGHLYGYTF
TGCAGTGCCACCGGACACCTCTATGGCTACACCTTC
>TRBV20-1|TRBJ2-7|.|few
CSAHSSGTYEQYF
TGCAGTGCCCATTCGAGCGGAACCTACGAGCAGTACTTC
>TRBV15|TRBJ2-3|TRBD2|.
CATSTKAGVLYF
TGTGCCACCAGCACGAAAGCGGGAGTGTTGTATTTT
>TRBV28|TRBJ1-2|TRBD1|few
CASRNRGRNGPTF
TGTGCCAGCAGAAACAGGGGGCGGAATGGTCCCACCTTC
>TRBV5-1|TRBJ2-7|.|.
CASSLTSGQSYEQYF
TGCGCCAGCAGCTTGACCAGCGGGCAATCCTACGAGCAGTACTTC
>TRBV7-7|TRBJ2-5|.|many
CASSFTVSETQYF
TGTGCTAGCAGCTTTACAGTCTCGGAGACCCAGTACTTC
>TRBV20-1|TRBJ2-2|.|few
CSARNLRAGELFF
TGCAGTGCTAGAAATTTACGGGCCGGGGAGCTGTTTTTT
>TRBV4-1|TRBJ2-1|.|.
CASSQIISSSYNEQFF
TGCGCCAGCAGCCAAATCATCTCAAGCTCCTACAATGAGCAGTTCTTC
>TRBV7-9|TRBJ1-4|TRBD1|many
CASSLGQGFEKLFF
TGTGCCAGCAGCTTAGGACAGGGGTTTGAAAAACTGTTTTTT
>TRBV5-5|TRBJ2-1|.|few
CASSLNTQSSYNEQFF
TGTGCCAGCAGCCTAAATACCCAGAGCTCCTACAATGAGCAGTTCTTC
>TRBV4-3|TRBJ2-1|TRBD1|.
CASSQGGTGGYNEQFF
TGCGCCAGCAGCCAAGGGGGGACAGGGGGATACAATGAGCAGTTCTTC
>TRBV7-9|TRBJ2-1|.|few
CASSRATPYNEQFF
TGTGCCAGCAGCCGGGCCACCCCCTACAATGAGCAGTTCTTC
>TRBV2|TRBJ2-7|TRBD1|.
CASTRDRRTYAQYF
TGTGCCAGCACCCGGGACAGGAGAACCTACGCGCAGTACTTC
>TRBV10-3|TRBJ2-7|.|.
CAISERQSYEQYF
TGTGCCATCAGTGAGAGACAATCATACGAGCAGTACTTC
>TRBV7-2|TRBJ2-7|TRBD1|few
CASSGSQGPYEQYF
TGTGCCAGCAGCGGGTCACAGGGGCCTTACGAGCAGTACTTC
>TRBV2|TRBJ2-1|TRBD1|few
CASSNLPGQPNEQFF
TGTGCCAGCAGCAACTTACCGGGACAGCCCAATGAGCAGTTCTTC
>TRBV19|TRBJ1-1|.|few
CASSKLTSNTEAFF
TGTGCCAGTAGTAAACTAACCTCGAACACTGAAGCTTTCTTT
>TRBV4-3|TRBJ2-1|.|.
CASSSDGVSYNEQFF
TGCGCCAGCAGCTCCGACGGAGTCTCCTACAATGAGCAGTTCTTC
>TRBV6-5|TRBJ2-7|TRBD2|.
CASSYPLLAGGRTYYEQYF
TGTGCCAGCAGTTATCCGCTCCTAGCGGGAGGCCGCACTTACTACGAGCAGTACTTC
>TRBV15|TRBJ2-1|.|.
CATSRDSSRFDEQFF
TGTGCCACCAGCAGAGATAGTTCTCGATTCGATGAGCAGTTCTTC
>TRBV12-3/TRBV12-4|TRBJ1-6|TRBD1|few
CASSLSQGAGSPLHF
TGTGCCAGCAGTTTATCACAGGGGGCAGGTTCACCCCTCCACTTT
>TRBV7-2|TRBJ2-3|TRBD2|.
CASSLSFQRGTTDTQYF
TGTGCCAGCAGCTTGTCTTTTCAGCGGGGGACCACAGATACGCAGTATTTT
>TRBV20-1|TRBJ2-2|TRBD2|many
CSASRGLVVGELFF
TGCAGTGCTTCCAGAGGACTAGTTGTCGGGGAGCTGTTTTTT
>TRBV9|TRBJ2-5|.|.
CASSVAGGIQETQYF
TGTGCCAGCAGCGTAGCTGGGGGGATACAAGAGACCCAGTACTTC
>TRBV12-3/TRBV12-4|TRBJ1-4|TRBD1|few
CASRAGTGSWREKLFF
TGTGCCAGCAGAGCCGGGACAGGGTCTTGGCGTGAAAAACTGTTTTTT
>TRBV7-2|TRBJ2-1|.|.
CASSLWGFYRDEQFF
TGTGCCAGCAGCCTCTGGGGGTTCTACAGGGATGAGCAGTTCTTC
>TRBV6-2/TRBV6-3|TRBJ2-3|TRBD2|many
CASRRLLAGGPDTQYF
TGTGCCAGCAGAAGACTGCTAGCGGGGGGTCCAGATACGCAGTATTTT
>TRBV20-1|TRBJ1-1|.|few
CSANRENTEAFF
TGCAGTGCTAACCGGGAGAACACTGAAGCTTTCTTT
>TRBV28|TRBJ2-5|TRBD1|.
CASSTYRDSAYQETQYF
TGTGCCAGCAGCACATATCGGGACAGTGCGTACCAAGAGACCCAGTACTTC
>TRBV4-3|TRBJ2-1|TRBD2|many
CASSSLTSGGDNEQFF
TGCGCCAGCAGCTCCCTGACTAGCGGAGGGGACAATGAGCAGTTCTTC
>TRBV20-1|TRBJ1-2|.|.
CSARDLGYTF
TGCAGTGCTCGGGACTTGGGCTACACCTTC
>TRBV7-2|TRBJ2-7|.|.
CASSLSGAVVYEQYF
TGTGCCAGCAGCTTAAGTGGGGCAGTTGTTTACGAGCAGTACTTC
>TRBV20-1|TRBJ2-1|.|many
CSARDSLAYEQFF
TGCAGTGCTAGAGATTCGCTAGCATATGAGCAGTTCTTC
>TRBV4-2|TRBJ2-2|.|.
CASSQEEGWTNTGELFF
TGTGCCAGCAGCCAGGAGGAGGGTTGGACGAACACCGGGGAGCTGTTTTTT
>TRBV20-1|TRBJ2-7|.|.
CSADPRGLASAYEQYF
TGCAGTGCAGACCCACGGGGACTTGCATCGGCATACGAGCAGTACTTC
>TRBV4-3|TRBJ2-1|TRBD2|.
CASSQREREGYNEQFF
TGCGCCAGCAGCCAACGCGAGCGGGAGGGCTACAATGAGCAGTTCTTC
>TRBV9|TRBJ2-3|.|.
CASSPVRTDTQYF
TGTGCCAGCAGCCCCGTCCGCACAGATACGCAGTATTTT
>TRBV6-1|TRBJ1-6|.|.
CASTKVNYNPSSYNSPLHF
TGTGCCAGCACCAAAGTCAACTATAATCCGAGCTCCTATAATTCACCCCTCCACTTT
>TRBV5-1|TRBJ1-6|TRBD1|many
CASSLSTGGFSPLHF
TGCGCCAGCAGCTTGTCTACAGGGGGCTTTTCACCCCTCCACTTT